The 18 T cell receptor beta chains below were found in one sample sequenced in a study of blood T cells in healthy people across ages. Then a second PCR, running roughly 6 to 11 cycles, was carried out with a sample-barcoded 5' primer and a J-beta primer mix. From the 5' RACE reads, TCRdb called clonotypes with MiXCR, one entry per CDR3 protein. The sample lists about 780,000 distinct CDR3 sequences, roughly 24% seen once, with approximately 2.9% in the top ten. The data were also submitted as part of a second study, on T cells of mothers and their children.

Sequenced sample: blood. These receptors were taken from a boy younger than 18 in good health.

Remarks on this clonotype: One end of the junction is discordant with germline, which a read error may explain. The CDR3 loop reads CPSSFIGGAGETQYF. Written as DNA, the CDR3 is TGTCCCAGCAGTTTTATCGGGGGGGCAGGAGAGACCCAGTACTTC. This chain connects TRBV7-8 to TRBJ2-5; 8 nucleotides match TRBD2. CDR3 size: 15 residues. Germline CDR1 SGHVS, CDR2 FQNEAQ.

This rearrangement joins TRBV5-1 to TRBJ2-1, with 12 bases fitting TRBD1. This CDR3 region has 15 residues. V trimming: 4 bases; J trimming: 5 bases; junction bases outside the gene matches: 4. In germline, CDR1 is SGHRS, CDR2 YFSETQ. This CDR3 is CASSQGQGANNEQFF. The CDR3 bases are TGCGCCAGCAGCCAGGGACAGGGGGCTAACAATGAGCAGTTCTTC.

The chain carries TRBV5-1 and TRBJ2-1; D remains unclear. The CDR3 totals 15 residues. The germline V gene has CDR1 SGHRS and CDR2 YFSETQ. The V and J ends lost 0 bases and 4 bases respectively, with 11 bases between them. The CDR3 region has the DNA TGCGCCAGCAGCTTGGCCCTCAACGGATACAATGAGCAGTTCTTC. Translation gives CASSLALNGYNEQFF.

A few counts support this clonotype. The chain recombines TRBV5-1 with TRBJ1-4, with D uncertain. V lost 1 base, J lost 1 base, and 5 bases lay in between. Germline CDR1 reads SGHRS; CDR2 reads YFSETQ. The CDR3 is 14 residues long. DNA of the CDR3: TGCGCCAGCAGCTTGCTGGAAACTAATGAAAAACTGTTTTTT. Residues: CASSLLETNEKLFF. The full variable domain, with the rest looked up from reference TRBV5-1 and TRBJ1-4, is KAGVTQTPRYLIKTRGQQVTLSCSPISGHRSVSWYQQTPGQGLQFLFEYFSETQRNKGNFPGRFSGRQFSNSRSEMNVSTLELGDSALYLCASSLLETNEKLFFGSGTQLSVL.

This clonotype was seen a few times. The chain links TRBV20-1 to TRBJ1-2, with unresolved D. The V and J ends lost 6 bases and 6 bases respectively, with 17 bases between them. The V gene's germline CDR1 is DFQATT and CDR2 SNEGSKA (reference sequence). The CDR3 is 13 amino acids. The CDR3 is CSAPPSHGNGYTF. The CDR3 DNA sequence: TGCAGTGCCCCCCCGTCGCACGGGAATGGCTACACCTTC.

J is TRBJ1-4 and V is TRBV4-1; D is unresolved. The germline V and J ends were trimmed by 3 bases and 5 bases, with 10 bases remaining between them. This CDR3 contains 14 residues. From germline, CDR1 is MGHRA and CDR2 YSYEKL. The CDR3 here is CASSHPDRNEKLFF. In nucleotides, the CDR3 is TGCGCCAGCAGCCATCCGGACCGAAATGAAAAACTGTTTTTT.

Only a few counts were recorded for this clonotype. V gene TRBV30 combines with J gene TRBJ2-4; D gene ambiguous. Per germline, CDR1 GTSNPN and CDR2 SVGIG (reference sequence). V was clipped by 1 base and J by 1 base, with 8 bases between them. The CDR3 contains 14 residues. The CDR3 protein is CAWSAPGAKNIQYF. CDR3 in DNA: TGTGCCTGGAGTGCCCCCGGGGCCAAAAACATTCAGTACTTC.

This rearrangement joins TRBV20-1 to TRBJ2-5; 8 bases fit TRBD2. The CDR3 has 13 amino acids. Looked up from germline, CDR1 is DFQATT and CDR2 is SNEGSKA (reference sequence). Unmatched junction bases numbered 8, after V lost 1 base and J lost 10 bases. The CDR3 spells CSARADSGGIQYF. CDR3 nucleotide sequence: TGCAGTGCTAGAGCCGATTCGGGGGGGATCCAGTACTTC.

This clonotype was observed a handful of times. The rearrangement joins TRBV7-3 to TRBJ2-1; D is perhaps TRBD1 (6 bases). Trimming pared 5 bases from V and 7 bases from J, leaving 18 bases between. The CDR3 consists of 15 residues. CDR1 and CDR2 (germline): SGHTA, FQGTGA. The chain's CDR3 is CASSTTGIRSNEQFF. CDR3 sequence (DNA): TGTGCCAGCAGCACAACAGGGATAAGGTCGAATGAGCAGTTCTTC.

Here the CDR3 reads CASSLFPREETQYF. In DNA, the CDR3 is TGTGCCAGCAGTTTATTTCCCCGAGAAGAGACCCAGTACTTC. V and J are TRBV12-3 or TRBV12-4 and TRBJ2-5; D is unclear. V dropped 2 bases and J dropped 3 bases, with 10 bases sitting between them. This CDR3 is 14 amino acids long.

This clonotype was counted a few times. The chain uses TRBV12-3 or TRBV12-4 and TRBJ1-4; D uncertain. The CDR3 is 16 amino acids. With 5 bases removed from V and 8 bases from J, the gap between germline ends came to 21 bases. The CDR3 nucleotides read TGTGCCAGCAGTCCTCACGACGTTCCCAGCTCGGAAAAACTGTTTTTT. It specifies CASSPHDVPSSEKLFF.

This clonotype has just a few counts. This rearrangement joins TRBV19 to TRBJ2-1; D remains ambiguous. Germline lookup yields CDR1 LNHDA and CDR2 SQIVND (reference sequence). This CDR3 comprises 15 residues. The ends were cut back, 3 bases at V and 0 bases at J, with 9 bases in the middle. The CDR3 DNA reads TGTGCCAGTAGTATGTATCAGGCCTCCTACAATGAGCAGTTCTTC. This encodes CASSMYQASYNEQFF.

With regard to this clonotype: One end of the junction does not line up with germline, which may come from a read error. This chain connects TRBV10-1 to TRBJ1-6; D is possibly TRBD1 (6 bases). Germline CDR1 reads WNHNN; CDR2 reads SYGVQD (reference sequence). The CDR3 is made up of 13 amino acids. CDR3: CASSEGQGSPIHF. As DNA, the CDR3 is TGCGCCAGCAGTGAAGGCCAGGGGTCACCCATCCACTTT.

This clonotype has just a few counts. V gene TRBV29-1 combines with J gene TRBJ2-5, with D tentatively TRBD1 (5 bases). The J call is in doubt because the DNA end fits TRBJ2-1 better. This CDR3 region has 13 residues. CDR1 and CDR2 from the germline V gene are SQVTM and ANQGSEA. The CDR3 region is CSAPPGPWDAQFF. CDR3 in DNA: TGCAGCGCTCCACCAGGGCCCTGGGATGCGCAGTTCTTC.

This clonotype was observed a few times. The V call is TRBV4-2, the J call TRBJ2-5; 16 bases agree with TRBD2. The J call is doubtful: the DNA matches TRBJ2-7 better. The CDR3 sequence is 17 residues long. CDR1 is LGHNA and CDR2 is YNFKEQ in the germline V gene. CDR3 bases: TGTGCCAGCAGCCAAGAGGGACTAGCGGGGGGGCCCAGCGAGCAGTACTTC. It translates to CASSQEGLAGGPSEQYF.

The chain carries TRBV20-1 and TRBJ2-5, with 8 bases aligning to TRBD2. The end of the DNA is better explained by TRBJ2-1, so the J call may be wrong. From germline, CDR1 is DFQATT and CDR2 SNEGSKA (reference sequence). CDR3 length: 15 amino acids. As DNA, the CDR3 is TGCAGTGCTAGAGAGGGGACTAGGTTGGACGATGAGCAGTTCTTC. It specifies CSAREGTRLDDEQFF.

This clonotype was seen a handful of times. V is TRBV12-3 or TRBV12-4 and J is TRBJ1-4; 7 bases agree with TRBD1. V gave up 6 bases and J gave up 4 bases; unmatched junction bases: 11. This CDR3 has 16 residues. Here the CDR3 DNA reads TGTGCCAGCAGCCACTACAGCAGGGGGGATAATGAAAAACTGTTTTTT. Its translation is CASSHYSRGDNEKLFF.

This clonotype was found a few times. This rearrangement joins TRBV5-1 to TRBJ2-7; 7 bases align to TRBD2. The length of the CDR3 is 14 residues. Germline V lookup: CDR1 SGHRS, CDR2 YFSETQ. Trimming took 1 base from V and 5 from J; bases not matched to a gene: 6. The CDR3 spells CASSLRGEWDEQYF. For the CDR3, the DNA is TGCGCCAGCAGCTTGCGGGGGGAGTGGGACGAGCAGTACTTC.